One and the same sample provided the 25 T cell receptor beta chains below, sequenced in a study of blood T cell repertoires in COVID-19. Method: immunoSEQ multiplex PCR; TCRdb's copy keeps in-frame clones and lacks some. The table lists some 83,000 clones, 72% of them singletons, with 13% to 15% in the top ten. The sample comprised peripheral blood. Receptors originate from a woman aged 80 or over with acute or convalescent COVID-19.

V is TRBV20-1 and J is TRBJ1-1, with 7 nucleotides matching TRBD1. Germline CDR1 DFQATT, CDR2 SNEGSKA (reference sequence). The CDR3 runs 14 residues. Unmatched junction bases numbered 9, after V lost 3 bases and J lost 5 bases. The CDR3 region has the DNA TGCAGTGCTAGTCAGACAGGGAGAGGGACTGAAGCTTTCTTT. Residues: CSASQTGRGTEAFF.

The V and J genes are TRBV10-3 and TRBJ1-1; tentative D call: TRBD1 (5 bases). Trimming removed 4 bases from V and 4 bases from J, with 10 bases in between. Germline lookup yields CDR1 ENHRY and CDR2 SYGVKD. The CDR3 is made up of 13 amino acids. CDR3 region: CAISGSGITEAFF. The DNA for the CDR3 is TGTGCCATCAGTGGTTCAGGGATCACTGAAGCTTTCTTT.

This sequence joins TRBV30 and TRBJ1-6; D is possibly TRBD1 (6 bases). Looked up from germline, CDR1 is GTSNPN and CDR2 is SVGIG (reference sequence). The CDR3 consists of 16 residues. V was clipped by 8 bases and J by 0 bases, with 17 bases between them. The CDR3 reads CAQTGQPSSYNSPLHF. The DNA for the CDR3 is TGTGCCCAGACCGGACAGCCGAGCTCCTATAATTCACCCCTCCACTTT.

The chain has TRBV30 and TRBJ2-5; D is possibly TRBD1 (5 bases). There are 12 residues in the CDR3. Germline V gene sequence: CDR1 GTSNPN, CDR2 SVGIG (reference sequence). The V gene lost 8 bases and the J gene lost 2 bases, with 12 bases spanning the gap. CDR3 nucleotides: TGTGCCGGAAGCAGGGTTCAAGAGACCCAGTACTTC. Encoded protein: CAGSRVQETQYF.

The DNA of the CDR3 is TGTGCCAGCAGCTTTACTAGCGGTACCTACAATGAGCAGTTCTTC. It yields the protein CASSFTSGTYNEQFF. The chain joins TRBV11-2 to TRBJ2-1; 8 bases are shared with TRBD2. Trimming cost V 3 bases and J 2 bases; bases outside gene matches: 3. The CDR3 totals 15 residues. Germline CDR1 and CDR2: SGHAT and FQNNGV.

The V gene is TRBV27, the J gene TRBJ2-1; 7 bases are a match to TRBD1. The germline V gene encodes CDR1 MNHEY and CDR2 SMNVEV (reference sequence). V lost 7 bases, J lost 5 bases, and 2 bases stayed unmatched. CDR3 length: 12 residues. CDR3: CASTTGNNEQFF. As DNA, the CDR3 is TGTGCCAGCACGACAGGGAACAATGAGCAGTTCTTC.

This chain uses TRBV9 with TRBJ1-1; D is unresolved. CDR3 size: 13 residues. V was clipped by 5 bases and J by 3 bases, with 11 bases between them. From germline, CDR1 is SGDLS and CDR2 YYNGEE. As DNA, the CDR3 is TGTGCCAGCAGTGCTCAAGCCGACACTGAAGCTTTCTTT. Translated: CASSAQADTEAFF.

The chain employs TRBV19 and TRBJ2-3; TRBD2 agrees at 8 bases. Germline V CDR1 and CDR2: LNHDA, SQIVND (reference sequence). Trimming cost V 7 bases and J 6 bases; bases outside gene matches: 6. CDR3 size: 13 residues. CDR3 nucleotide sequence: TGTGCCAGTACTGGGATAGCGGGGGATACGCAGTATTTT. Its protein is CASTGIAGDTQYF. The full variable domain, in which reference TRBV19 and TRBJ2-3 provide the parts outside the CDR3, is DGGITQSPKYLFRKEGQNVTLSCEQNLNHDAMYWYRQDPGQGLRLIYYSQIVNDFQKGDIAEGYSVSREKKESFPLTVTSAQKNPTAFYLCASTGIAGDTQYFGPGTRLTVL.

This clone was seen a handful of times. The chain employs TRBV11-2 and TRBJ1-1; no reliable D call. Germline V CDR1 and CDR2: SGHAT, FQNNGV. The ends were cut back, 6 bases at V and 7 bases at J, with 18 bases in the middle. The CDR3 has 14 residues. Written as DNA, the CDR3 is TGTGCCAGCAGTTCACGGGGTGGGGTGGTTGAAGCTTTCTTT. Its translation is CASSSRGGVVEAFF.

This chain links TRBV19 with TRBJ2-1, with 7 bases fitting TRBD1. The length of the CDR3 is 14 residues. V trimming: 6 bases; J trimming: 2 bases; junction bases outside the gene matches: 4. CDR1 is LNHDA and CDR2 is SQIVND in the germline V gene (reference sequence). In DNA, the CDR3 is TGTGCCAGTAGCAAGGACAGGACCTACAATGAGCAGTTCTTC. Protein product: CASSKDRTYNEQFF.

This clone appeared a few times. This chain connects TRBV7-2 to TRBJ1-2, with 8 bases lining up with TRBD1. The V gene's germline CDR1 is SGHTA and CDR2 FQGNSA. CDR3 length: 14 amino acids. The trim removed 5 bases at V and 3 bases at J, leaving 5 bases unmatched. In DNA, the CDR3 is TGTGCCAGCAGCCCTCGGACAGGGTACTATGGCTACACCTTC. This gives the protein CASSPRTGYYGYTF.

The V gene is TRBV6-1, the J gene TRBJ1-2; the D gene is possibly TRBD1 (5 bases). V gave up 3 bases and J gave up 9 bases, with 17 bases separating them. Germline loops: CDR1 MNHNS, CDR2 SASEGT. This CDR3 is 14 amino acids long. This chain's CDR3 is CASSERGGSVSYTF. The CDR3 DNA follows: TGTGCCAGCAGTGAGCGGGGGGGATCAGTGAGCTACACCTTC.

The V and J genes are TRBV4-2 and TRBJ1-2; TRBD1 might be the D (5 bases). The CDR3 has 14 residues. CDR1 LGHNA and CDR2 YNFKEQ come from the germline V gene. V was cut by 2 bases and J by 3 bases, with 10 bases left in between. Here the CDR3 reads CASSQKGLDYGYTF. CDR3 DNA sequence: TGTGCCAGCAGCCAAAAGGGGCTGGACTATGGCTACACCTTC.

The CDR3 is CASSLYAGGYEQYF. The CDR3 region has the DNA TGTGCCAGCAGCTTATATGCAGGGGGCTACGAGCAGTACTTC. The chain links TRBV7-3 to TRBJ2-7; 7 bases match TRBD1. Germline loops: CDR1 SGHTA, CDR2 FQGTGA. The CDR3 contains 14 residues. The J segment lost 3 bases and the V segment lost 2 bases, leaving 4 bases of the junction unmatched.

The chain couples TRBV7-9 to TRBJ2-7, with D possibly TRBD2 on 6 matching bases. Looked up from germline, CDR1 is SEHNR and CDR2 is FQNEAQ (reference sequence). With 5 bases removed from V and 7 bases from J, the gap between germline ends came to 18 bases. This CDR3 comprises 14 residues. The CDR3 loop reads CASSPLGTSEEQYF. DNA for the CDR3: TGTGCCAGCAGCCCACTAGGGACTTCCGAGGAGCAGTACTTC.

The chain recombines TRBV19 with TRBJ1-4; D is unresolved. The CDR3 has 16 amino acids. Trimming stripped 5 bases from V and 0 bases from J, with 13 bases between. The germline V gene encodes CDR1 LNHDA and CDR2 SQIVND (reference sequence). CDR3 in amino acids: CASSDSPVATNEKLFF. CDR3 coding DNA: TGTGCCAGTAGTGATAGCCCGGTGGCAACTAATGAAAAACTGTTTTTT.

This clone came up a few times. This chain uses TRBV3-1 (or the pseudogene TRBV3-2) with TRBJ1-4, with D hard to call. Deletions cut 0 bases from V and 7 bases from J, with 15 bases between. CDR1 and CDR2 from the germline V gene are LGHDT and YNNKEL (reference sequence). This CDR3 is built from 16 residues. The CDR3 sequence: CASSQDPGPAGEKLFF. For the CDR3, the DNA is TGTGCCAGCAGCCAAGACCCGGGCCCCGCGGGTGAAAAACTGTTTTTT.

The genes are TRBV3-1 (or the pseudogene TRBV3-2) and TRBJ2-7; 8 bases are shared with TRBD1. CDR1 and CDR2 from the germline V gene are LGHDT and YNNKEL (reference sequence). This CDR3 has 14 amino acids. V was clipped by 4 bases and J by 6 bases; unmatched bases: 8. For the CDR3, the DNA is TGTGCCAGCAGCCGAGACTGGACAGGGAGCGAGCAGTACTTC. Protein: CASSRDWTGSEQYF.

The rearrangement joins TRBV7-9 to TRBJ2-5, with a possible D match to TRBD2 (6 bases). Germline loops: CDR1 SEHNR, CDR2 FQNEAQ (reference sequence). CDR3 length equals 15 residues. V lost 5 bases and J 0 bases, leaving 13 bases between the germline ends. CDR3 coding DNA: TGTGCCAGCAGCATTGGGACTGATTACCAAGAGACCCAGTACTTC. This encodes CASSIGTDYQETQYF. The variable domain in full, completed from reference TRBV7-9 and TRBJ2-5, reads DTGVSQNPRHKITKRGQNVTFRCDPISEHNRLYWYRQTLGQGPEFLTYFQNEAQLEKSRLLSDRFSAERPKGSFSTLEIQRTEQGDSAMYLCASSIGTDYQETQYFGPGTRLLVL.

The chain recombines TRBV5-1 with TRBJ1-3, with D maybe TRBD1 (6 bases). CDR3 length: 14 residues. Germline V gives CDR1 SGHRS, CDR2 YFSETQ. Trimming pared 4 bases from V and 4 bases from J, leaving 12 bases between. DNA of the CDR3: TGCGCCAGCAGCCCGGACAGCCTAGGAAACACCATATATTTT. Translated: CASSPDSLGNTIYF.

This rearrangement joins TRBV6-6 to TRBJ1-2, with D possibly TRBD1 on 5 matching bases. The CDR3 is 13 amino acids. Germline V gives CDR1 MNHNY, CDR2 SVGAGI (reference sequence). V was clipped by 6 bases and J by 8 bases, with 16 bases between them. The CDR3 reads CASRIHGTKGYTF. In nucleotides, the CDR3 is TGTGCCAGCAGGATCCACGGGACTAAGGGCTACACCTTC.

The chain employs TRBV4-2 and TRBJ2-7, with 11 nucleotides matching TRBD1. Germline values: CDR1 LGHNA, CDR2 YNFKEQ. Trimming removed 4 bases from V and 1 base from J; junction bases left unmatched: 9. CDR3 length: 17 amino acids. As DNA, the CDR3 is TGTGCCAGCAGCCTCTCTTCGGGACAGGGGGGATCCTACGAGCAGTACTTC. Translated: CASSLSSGQGGSYEQYF.

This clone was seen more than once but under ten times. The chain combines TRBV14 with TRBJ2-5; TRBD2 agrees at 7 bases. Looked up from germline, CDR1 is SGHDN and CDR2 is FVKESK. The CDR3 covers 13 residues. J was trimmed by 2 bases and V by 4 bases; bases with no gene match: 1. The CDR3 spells CASSLGGQETQYF. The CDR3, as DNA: TGTGCCAGCAGCCTGGGGGGGCAAGAGACCCAGTACTTC.

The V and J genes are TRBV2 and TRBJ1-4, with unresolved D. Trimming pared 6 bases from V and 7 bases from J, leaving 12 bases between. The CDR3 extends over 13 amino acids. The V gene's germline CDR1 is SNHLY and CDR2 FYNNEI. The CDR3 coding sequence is TGTGCCAGCAGACAGATCGATATTGAAAAACTGTTTTTT. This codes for CASRQIDIEKLFF.

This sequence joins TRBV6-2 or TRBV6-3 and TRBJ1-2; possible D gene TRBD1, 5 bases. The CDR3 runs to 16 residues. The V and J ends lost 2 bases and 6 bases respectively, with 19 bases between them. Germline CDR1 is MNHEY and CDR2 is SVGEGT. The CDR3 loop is CASSYPGTPGGDGYTF. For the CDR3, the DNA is TGTGCCAGCAGTTACCCCGGGACTCCGGGTGGTGATGGCTACACCTTC.